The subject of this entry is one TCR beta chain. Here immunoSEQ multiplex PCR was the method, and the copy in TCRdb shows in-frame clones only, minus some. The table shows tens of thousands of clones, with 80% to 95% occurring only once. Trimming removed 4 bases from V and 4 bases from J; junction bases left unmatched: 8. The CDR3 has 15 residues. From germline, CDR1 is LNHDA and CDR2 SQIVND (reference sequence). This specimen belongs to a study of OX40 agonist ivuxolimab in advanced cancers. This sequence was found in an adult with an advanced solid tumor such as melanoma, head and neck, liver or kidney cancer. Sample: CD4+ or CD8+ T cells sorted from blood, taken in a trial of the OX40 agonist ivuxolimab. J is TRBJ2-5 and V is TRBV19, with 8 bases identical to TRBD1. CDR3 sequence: CASSTLDRGRETQYF. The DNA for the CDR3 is TGTGCCAGTAGTACGCTAGACAGGGGAAGAGAGACCCAGTACTTC.